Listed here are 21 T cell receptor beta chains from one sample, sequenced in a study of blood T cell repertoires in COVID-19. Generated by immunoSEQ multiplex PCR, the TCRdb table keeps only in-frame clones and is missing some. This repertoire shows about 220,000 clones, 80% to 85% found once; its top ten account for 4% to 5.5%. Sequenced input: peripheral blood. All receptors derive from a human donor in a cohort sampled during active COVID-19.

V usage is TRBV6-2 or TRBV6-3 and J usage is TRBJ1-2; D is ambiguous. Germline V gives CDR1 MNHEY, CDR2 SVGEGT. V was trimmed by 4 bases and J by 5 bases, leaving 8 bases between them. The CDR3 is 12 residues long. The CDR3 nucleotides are TGTGCCAGCAGTTTGAGTTCGTATGGCTACACCTTC. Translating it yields CASSLSSYGYTF.

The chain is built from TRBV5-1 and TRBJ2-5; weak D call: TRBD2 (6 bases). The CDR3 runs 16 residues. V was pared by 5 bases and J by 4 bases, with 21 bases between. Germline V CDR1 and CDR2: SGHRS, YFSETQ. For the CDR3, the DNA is TGCGCCAGCAGAATTTCCGGGACTGCCCGGGGAGAGACCCAGTACTTC. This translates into CASRISGTARGETQYF.

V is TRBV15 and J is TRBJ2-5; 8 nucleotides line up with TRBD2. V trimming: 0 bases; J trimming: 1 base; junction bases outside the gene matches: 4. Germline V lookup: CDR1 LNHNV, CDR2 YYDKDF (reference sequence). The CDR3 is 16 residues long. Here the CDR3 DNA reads TGTGCCACCAGCAGAGATCGGGGGGGTGGCCAAGAGACCCAGTACTTC. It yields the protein CATSRDRGGGQETQYF.

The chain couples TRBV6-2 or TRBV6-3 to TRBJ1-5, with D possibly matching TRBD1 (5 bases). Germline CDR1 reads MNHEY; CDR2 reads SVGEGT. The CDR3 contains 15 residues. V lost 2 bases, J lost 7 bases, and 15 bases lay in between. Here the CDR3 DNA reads TGTGCCAGCAGTTACAGCGCAGGGAGGGAACAGCCCCAGCATTTT. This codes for CASSYSAGREQPQHF.

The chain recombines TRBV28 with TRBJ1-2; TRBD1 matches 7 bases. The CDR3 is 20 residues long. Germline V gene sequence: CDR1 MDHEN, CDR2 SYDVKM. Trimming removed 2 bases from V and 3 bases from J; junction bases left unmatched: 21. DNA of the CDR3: TGTGCCAGCAGTTTAAAAAAGGGGGTTCGGGGCGACAGGGTGGACTATGGCTACACCTTC. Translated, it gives CASSLKKGVRGDRVDYGYTF.

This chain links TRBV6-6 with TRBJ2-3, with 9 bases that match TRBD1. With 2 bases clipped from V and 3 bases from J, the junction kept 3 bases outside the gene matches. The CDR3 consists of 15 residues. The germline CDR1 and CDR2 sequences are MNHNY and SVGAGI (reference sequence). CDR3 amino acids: CASSYVGQGTDTQYF. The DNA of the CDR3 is TGTGCCAGCAGTTACGTAGGACAGGGGACAGATACGCAGTATTTT.

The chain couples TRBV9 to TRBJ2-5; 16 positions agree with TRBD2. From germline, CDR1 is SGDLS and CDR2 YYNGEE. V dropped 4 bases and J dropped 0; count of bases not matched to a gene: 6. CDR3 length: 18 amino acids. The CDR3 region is CASSPGLAGGKYQETQYF. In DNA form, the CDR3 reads TGTGCCAGCAGCCCGGGACTAGCGGGAGGGAAGTACCAAGAGACCCAGTACTTC.

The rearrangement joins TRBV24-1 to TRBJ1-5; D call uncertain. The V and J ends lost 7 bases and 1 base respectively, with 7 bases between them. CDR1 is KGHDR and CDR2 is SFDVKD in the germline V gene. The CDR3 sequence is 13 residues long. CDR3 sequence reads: CATRAGSNQPQHF. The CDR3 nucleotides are TGTGCCACCAGGGCCGGGAGCAATCAGCCCCAGCATTTT.

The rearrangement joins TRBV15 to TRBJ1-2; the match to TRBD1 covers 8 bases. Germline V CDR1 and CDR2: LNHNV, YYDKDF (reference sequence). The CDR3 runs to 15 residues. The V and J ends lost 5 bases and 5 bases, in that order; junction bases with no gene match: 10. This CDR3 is CATSPNSDRVYGYTF. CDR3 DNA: TGTGCCACCAGCCCCAACTCGGACAGGGTGTATGGCTACACCTTC.

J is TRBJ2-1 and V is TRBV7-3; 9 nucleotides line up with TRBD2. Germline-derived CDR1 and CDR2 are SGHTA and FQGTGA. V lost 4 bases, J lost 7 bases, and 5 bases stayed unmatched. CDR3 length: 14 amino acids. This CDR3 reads CASSSSGTLNEQFF. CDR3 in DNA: TGTGCCAGCAGCTCTAGCGGGACCTTAAATGAGCAGTTCTTC. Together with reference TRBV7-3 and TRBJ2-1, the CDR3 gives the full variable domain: GAGVSQTPSNKVTEKGKYVELRCDPISGHTALYWYRQSLGQGPEFLIYFQGTGAADDSGLPNDRFFAVRPEGSVSTLKIQRTERGDSAVYLCASSSSGTLNEQFFGPGTRLTVL.

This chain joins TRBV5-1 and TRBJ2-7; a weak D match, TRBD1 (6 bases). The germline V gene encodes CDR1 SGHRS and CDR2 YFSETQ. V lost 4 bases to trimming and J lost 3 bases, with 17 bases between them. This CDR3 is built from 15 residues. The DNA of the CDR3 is TGCGCCAGCAGCCGTGGCAGGGGCGAGAGCTACGAGCAGTACTTC. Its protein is CASSRGRGESYEQYF.

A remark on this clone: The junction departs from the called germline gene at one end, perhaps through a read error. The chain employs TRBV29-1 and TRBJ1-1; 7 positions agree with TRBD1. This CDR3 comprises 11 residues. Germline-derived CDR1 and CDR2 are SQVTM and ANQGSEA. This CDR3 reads CSVTGVTETFF. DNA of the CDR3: TGCAGCGTCACAGGGGTCACTGAAACTTTCTTT.

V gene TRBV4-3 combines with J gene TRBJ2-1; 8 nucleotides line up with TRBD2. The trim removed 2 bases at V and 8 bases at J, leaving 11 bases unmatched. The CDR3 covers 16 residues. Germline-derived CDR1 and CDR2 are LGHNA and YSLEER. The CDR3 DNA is TGCGCCAGCAGCCAAAGGGGAAGCGGGAGTGCCTATGAGCAGTTCTTC. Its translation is CASSQRGSGSAYEQFF.

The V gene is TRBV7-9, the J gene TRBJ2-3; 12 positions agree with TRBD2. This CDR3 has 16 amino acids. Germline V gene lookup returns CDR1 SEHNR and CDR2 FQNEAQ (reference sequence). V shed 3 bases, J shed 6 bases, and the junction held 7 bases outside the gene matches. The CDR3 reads CASSFLAGGTADTQYF. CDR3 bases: TGTGCCAGCAGCTTCCTAGCGGGAGGGACCGCGGATACGCAGTATTTT.

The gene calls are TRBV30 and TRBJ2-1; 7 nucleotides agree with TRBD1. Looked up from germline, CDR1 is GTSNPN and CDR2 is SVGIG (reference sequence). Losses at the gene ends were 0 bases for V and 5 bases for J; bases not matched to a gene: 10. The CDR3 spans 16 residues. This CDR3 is CAWSVPQGERDNEQFF. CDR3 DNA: TGTGCCTGGAGTGTTCCCCAGGGGGAGCGTGACAATGAGCAGTTCTTC.

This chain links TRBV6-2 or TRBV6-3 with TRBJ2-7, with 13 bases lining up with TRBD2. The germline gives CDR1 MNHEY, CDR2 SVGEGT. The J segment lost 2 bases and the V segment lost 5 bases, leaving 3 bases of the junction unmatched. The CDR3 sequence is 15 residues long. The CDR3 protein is CASSPGTSGTYEQYF. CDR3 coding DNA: TGTGCCAGCAGTCCCGGGACTAGCGGGACCTACGAGCAGTACTTC.

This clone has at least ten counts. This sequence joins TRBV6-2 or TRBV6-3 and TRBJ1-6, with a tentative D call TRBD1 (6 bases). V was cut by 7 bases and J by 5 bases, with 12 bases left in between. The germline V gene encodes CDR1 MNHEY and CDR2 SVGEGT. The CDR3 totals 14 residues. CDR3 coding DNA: TGTGCCAGCAACCCGGGACACGATAATTCACCCCTCCACTTT. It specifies CASNPGHDNSPLHF.

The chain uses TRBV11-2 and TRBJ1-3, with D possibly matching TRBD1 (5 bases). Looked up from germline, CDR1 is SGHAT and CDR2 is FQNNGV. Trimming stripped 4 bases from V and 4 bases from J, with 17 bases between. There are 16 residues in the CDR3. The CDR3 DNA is TGTGCCAGCAGCTCCGGGGGGGGGACTGAAGGAAACACCATATATTTT. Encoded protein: CASSSGGGTEGNTIYF.

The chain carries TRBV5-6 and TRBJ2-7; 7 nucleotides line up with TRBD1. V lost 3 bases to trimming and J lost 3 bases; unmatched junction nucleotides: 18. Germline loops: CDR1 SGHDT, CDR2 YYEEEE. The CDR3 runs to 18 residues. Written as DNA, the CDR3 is TGTGCCAGCAGCTCCTGGACAGGTGTGGTTATTCGAAACTACGAGCAGTACTTC. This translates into CASSSWTGVVIRNYEQYF. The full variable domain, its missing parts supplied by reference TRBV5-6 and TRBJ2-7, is DAGVTQSPTHLIKTRGQQVTLRCSPKSGHDTVSWYQQALGQGPQFIFQYYEEEERQRGNFPDRFSGHQFPNYSSELNVNALLLGDSALYLCASSSWTGVVIRNYEQYFGPGTRLTVT.

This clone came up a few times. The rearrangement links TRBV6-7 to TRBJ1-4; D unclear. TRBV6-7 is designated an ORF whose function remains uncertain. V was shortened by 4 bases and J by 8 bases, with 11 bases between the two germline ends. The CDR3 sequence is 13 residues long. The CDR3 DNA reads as TGTGCCAGCAGTTCTTCAGTCAAAGAAAAACTGTTTTTT. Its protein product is CASSSSVKEKLFF.

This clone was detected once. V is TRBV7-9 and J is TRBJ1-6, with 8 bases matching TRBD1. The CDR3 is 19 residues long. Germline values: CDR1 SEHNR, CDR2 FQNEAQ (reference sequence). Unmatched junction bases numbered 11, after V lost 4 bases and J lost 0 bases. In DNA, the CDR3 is TGTGCCAGCAGCTATGACAGGGGCGTTCCGAGCTCCTATAATTCACCCCTCCACTTT. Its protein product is CASSYDRGVPSSYNSPLHF. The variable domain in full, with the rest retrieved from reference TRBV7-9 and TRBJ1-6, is DTGVSQNPRHKITKRGQNVTFRCDPISEHNRLYWYRQTLGQGPEFLTYFQNEAQLEKSRLLSDRFSAERPKGSFSTLEIQRTEQGDSAMYLCASSYDRGVPSSYNSPLHFGNGTRLTVT.